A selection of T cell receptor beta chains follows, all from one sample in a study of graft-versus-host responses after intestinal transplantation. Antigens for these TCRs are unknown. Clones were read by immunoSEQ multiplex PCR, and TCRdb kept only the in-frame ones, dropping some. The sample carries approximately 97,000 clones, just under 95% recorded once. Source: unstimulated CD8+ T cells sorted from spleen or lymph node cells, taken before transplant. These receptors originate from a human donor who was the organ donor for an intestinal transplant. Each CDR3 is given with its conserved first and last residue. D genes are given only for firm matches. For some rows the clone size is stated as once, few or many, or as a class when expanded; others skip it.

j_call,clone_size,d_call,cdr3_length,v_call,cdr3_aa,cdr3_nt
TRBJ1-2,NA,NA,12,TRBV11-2,CASSLAEYGYTF,TGTGCCAGCAGCTTAGCTGAGTATGGCTACACCTTC
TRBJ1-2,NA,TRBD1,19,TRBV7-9,CASSPVWRGVQGPHYGYTF,TGTGCCAGCAGCCCGGTATGGAGGGGGGTACAGGGGCCTCACTATGGCTACACCTTC
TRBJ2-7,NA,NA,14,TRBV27,CASSLFESSYEQYF,TGTGCCAGCAGTTTATTTGAGAGCTCCTACGAGCAGTACTTC
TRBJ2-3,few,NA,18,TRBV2,CANQRGVGGYLNTDTQYF,TGTGCCAACCAACGCGGGGTAGGAGGCTACCTAAACACAGATACGCAGTATTTT
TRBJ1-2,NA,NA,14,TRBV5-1,CASSLVSANYGYTF,TGCGCCAGCAGCTTGGTTTCGGCTAACTATGGCTACACCTTC
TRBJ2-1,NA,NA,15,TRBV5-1,CASSLEGLSYNEQFF,TGCGCCAGCAGCTTGGAGGGGTTATCCTACAATGAGCAGTTCTTC
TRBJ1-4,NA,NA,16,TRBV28,CASSLGDSATNEKLFF,TGTGCCAGCAGCCTAGGCGACAGTGCAACTAATGAAAAACTGTTTTTT
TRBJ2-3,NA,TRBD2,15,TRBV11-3,CASSPDSGHTDTQYF,TGTGCCAGCAGCCCAGATAGCGGGCACACAGATACGCAGTATTTT
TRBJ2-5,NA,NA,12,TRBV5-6,CASSRGTETQYF,TGTGCCAGCAGCCGGGGGACTGAGACCCAGTACTTC
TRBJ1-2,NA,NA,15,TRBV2,CASRDPRVERYGYTF,TGTGCCAGCAGAGACCCCAGGGTTGAGCGCTATGGCTACACCTTC
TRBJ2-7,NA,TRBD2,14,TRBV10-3,CAIRPGLAGGWFDF,TGTGCCATCAGACCGGGACTAGCGGGAGGGTGGTTCGACTTC
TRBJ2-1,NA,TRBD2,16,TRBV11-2,CASSRTLAGNYNEQFF,TGTGCCAGCAGCAGGACACTAGCGGGGAACTACAATGAGCAGTTCTTC
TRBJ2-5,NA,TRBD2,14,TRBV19,CASTPTGGGETQYF,TGTGCCAGTACCCCCACGGGAGGGGGAGAGACCCAGTACTTC
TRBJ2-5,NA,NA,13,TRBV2,CASRAGLRETQYF,TGTGCCAGCAGAGCAGGGTTGAGGGAGACCCAGTACTTC
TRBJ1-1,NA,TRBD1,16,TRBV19,CARRKDREGGGTEAFF,TGTGCCAGGAGGAAGGACAGGGAAGGTGGTGGCACTGAAGCTTTCTTT
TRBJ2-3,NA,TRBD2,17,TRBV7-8,CASSFERGTYSTDTQYF,TGTGCCAGCAGCTTTGAGCGGGGGACCTATAGCACAGATACGCAGTATTTT
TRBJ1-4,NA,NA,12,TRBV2,CANGGVDEKLFF,TGTGCCAATGGCGGCGTGGATGAAAAACTGTTTTTT
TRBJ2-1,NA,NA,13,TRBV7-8,CASSPTEVNEQFF,TGTGCCAGCAGCCCCACGGAGGTCAATGAGCAGTTCTTC
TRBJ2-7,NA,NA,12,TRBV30,CAWSVKGHEQYF,TGTGCCTGGAGTGTAAAGGGGCACGAGCAGTACTTC
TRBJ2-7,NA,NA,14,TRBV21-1,CARGWTGSTYEQYF,TGTGCCAGGGGATGGACAGGTTCAACCTACGAGCAGTACTTC
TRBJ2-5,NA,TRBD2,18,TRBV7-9,CASSLNLRAGVGGETQYF,TGTGCCAGCAGCTTAAATCTCAGGGCGGGAGTAGGAGGAGAGACCCAGTACTTC
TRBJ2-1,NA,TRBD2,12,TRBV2,CASEREGNEQFF,TGTGCCAGCGAGCGGGAGGGCAATGAGCAGTTCTTC
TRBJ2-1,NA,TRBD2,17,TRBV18,CASSPPLADTPPNEQFF,TGTGCCAGCTCACCTCCACTAGCGGACACCCCCCCGAATGAGCAGTTCTTC
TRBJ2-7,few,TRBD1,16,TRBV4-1,CASSQDMGQGTYEQYF,TGCGCCAGCAGCCAAGATATGGGACAGGGCACCTACGAGCAGTACTTC
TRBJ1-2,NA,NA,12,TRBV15,CATSRDRDGYTF,TGTGCCACCAGCAGAGATCGGGATGGCTACACCTTC
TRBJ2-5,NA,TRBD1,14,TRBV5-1,CASSLGQGAETQYF,TGCGCCAGCAGCTTGGGACAGGGGGCAGAGACCCAGTACTTC
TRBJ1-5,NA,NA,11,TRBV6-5,CASRANQPQHF,TGTGCCAGCAGGGCTAATCAGCCCCAGCATTTT
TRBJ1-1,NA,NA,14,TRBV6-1,CASSEFLLNTEAFF,TGTGCCAGCAGTGAATTCCTATTGAACACTGAAGCTTTCTTT
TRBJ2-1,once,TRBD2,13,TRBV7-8,CASSLTSGREQFF,TGTGCCAGCAGCCTTACTAGCGGGCGCGAGCAGTTCTTC
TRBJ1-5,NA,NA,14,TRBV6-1,CASSEPSINQPQHF,TGTGCCAGCAGTGAACCCAGTATCAATCAGCCCCAGCATTTT
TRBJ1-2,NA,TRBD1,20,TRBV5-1,CASSHTRQGATPDPNYGYTF,TGCGCCAGCAGCCATACTCGTCAGGGGGCGACCCCCGACCCTAACTATGGCTACACCTTC
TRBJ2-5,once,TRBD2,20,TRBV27,CASSPRPGIAGEGTVETQYF,TGTGCCAGCAGCCCGAGGCCGGGAATAGCGGGAGAGGGTACAGTAGAGACCCAGTACTTC
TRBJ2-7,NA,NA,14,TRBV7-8,CASSLAASSYEQYF,TGTGCCAGCAGCTTAGCGGCTAGCTCCTACGAGCAGTACTTC
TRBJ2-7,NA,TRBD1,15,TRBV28,CASSRISDREYEQYF,TGTGCCAGCAGTAGAATCTCGGACAGGGAATACGAGCAGTACTTC
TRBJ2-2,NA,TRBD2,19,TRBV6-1,CASSGGTGGFQVFTGELFF,TGTGCCAGCAGTGGGGGAACGGGGGGTTTTCAGGTTTTCACCGGGGAGCTGTTTTTT
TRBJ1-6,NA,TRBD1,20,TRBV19,CASTTKPGGKRNLLYSPLHF,TGTGCCAGTACCACAAAACCAGGGGGCAAAAGGAACCTTCTTTATTCACCCCTCCACTTT
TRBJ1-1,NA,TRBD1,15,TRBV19,CASSLTGGGFTEAFF,TGTGCCAGTAGTTTAACAGGGGGCGGGTTCACTGAAGCTTTCTTT
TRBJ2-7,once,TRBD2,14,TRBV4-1,CASSQIAGTYEQYF,TGCGCCAGCAGCCAGATAGCGGGGACCTACGAGCAGTACTTC
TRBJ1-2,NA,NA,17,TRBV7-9,CASSLGTADFGNYGYTF,TGTGCCAGCAGCTTAGGGACAGCAGATTTTGGTAACTATGGCTACACCTTC
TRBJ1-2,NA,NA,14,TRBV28,CASSFPRGGYGYTF,TGTGCCAGCAGTTTCCCCAGGGGTGGCTATGGATACACCTTC
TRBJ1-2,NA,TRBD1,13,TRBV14,CASSQDFDRGIDF,TGTGCCAGCAGCCAAGATTTCGACAGGGGGATTGACTTC
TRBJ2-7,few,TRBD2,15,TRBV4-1,CASSVLAGAPHEQYF,TGCGCCAGCAGCGTTCTAGCGGGAGCCCCCCACGAGCAGTACTTC
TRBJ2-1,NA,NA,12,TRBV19,CASRGGYNEQFF,TGTGCCAGTAGGGGAGGCTACAATGAGCAGTTCTTC
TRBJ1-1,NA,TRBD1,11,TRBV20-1,CSARTGTEAFF,TGCAGTGCCCGGACAGGGACTGAAGCTTTCTTT
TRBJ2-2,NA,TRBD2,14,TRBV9,CASSVASGAGELFF,TGTGCCAGCAGCGTAGCTAGCGGAGCCGGGGAGCTGTTTTTT
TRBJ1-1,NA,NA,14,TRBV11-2,CASIAGKVGTEAFF,TGTGCCAGCATTGCAGGGAAAGTAGGCACTGAAGCTTTCTTT
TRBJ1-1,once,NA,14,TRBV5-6,CASSFPGGDTEAFF,TGTGCCAGCAGCTTCCCCGGGGGAGACACTGAAGCTTTCTTT
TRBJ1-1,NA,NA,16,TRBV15,CATSRDLGLMNTEAFF,TGTGCCACCAGCAGAGATCTTGGACTTATGAACACTGAAGCTTTCTTT
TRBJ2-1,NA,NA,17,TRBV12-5,CASGPRTLPGPDNEQFF,TGTGCTAGTGGTCCAAGGACTTTACCAGGACCTGACAATGAGCAGTTCTTC
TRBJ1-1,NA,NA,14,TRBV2,CASMFELMNTEAFF,TGTGCCAGCATGTTTGAACTTATGAACACTGAAGCTTTCTTT
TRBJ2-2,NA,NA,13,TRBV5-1,CASSSGFSGELFF,TGCGCCAGCAGCTCAGGGTTTTCCGGGGAGCTGTTTTTT
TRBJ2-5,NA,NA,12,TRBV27,CASSPRWGEQYF,TGTGCCAGCAGCCCGAGGTGGGGGGAGCAGTACTTC
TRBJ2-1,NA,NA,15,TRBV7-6,CASSLLSAPYNEQFF,TGTGCCAGCAGCCTACTTAGCGCCCCATACAATGAGCAGTTCTTC
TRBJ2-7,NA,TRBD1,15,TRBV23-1,CASSQGTGFPYEQYF,TGCGCCAGCAGTCAAGGGACAGGGTTCCCCTACGAGCAGTACTTC
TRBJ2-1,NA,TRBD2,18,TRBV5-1,CASSFSSSSGDTYNEQFF,TGCGCCAGCAGCTTCTCCTCTTCTAGCGGCGATACCTACAATGAGCAGTTCTTC
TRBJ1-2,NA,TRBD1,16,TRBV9,CASSGAGQGVNYGYTF,TGTGCCAGCAGCGGAGCCGGACAGGGAGTTAACTATGGCTACACCTTC
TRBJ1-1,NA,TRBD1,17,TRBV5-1,CASSLVGTGGMNTEAFF,TGCGCCAGCAGCTTGGTTGGGACAGGGGGTATGAACACTGAAGCTTTCTTT
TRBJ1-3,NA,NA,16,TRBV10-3,CAISESVTSSGNTIYF,TGTGCCATCAGTGAGTCGGTTACCAGCTCTGGAAACACCATATATTTT
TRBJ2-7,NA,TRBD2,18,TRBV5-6,CASSLEASGGPLRYEQYF,TGTGCCAGCAGCTTGGAGGCTAGCGGGGGGCCCCTCAGATACGAGCAGTACTTC
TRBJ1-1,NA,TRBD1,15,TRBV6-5,CASSQGQGWDTEAFF,TGTGCCAGCAGTCAAGGACAGGGCTGGGACACTGAAGCTTTCTTT